This T cell receptor beta chain was found in a study of shared clonotypes between healthy human individuals. Remarks on this clone: Its target is not known.

Measured with immunoSEQ multiplex PCR; TCRdb has only the in-frame clones, and not every one. The sample lists fewer than 2.5 million clones, 93% occurring once. General observations from the study: It was anticipated that sequencing depth would influence how many clonotypes donors shared.

Those who donated were healthy HIV-negative adults, with no recent acute infections or vaccinations reported. The CDR3 has 14 residues. Germline-derived CDR1 and CDR2 are LNHDA and SQIVND (reference sequence). The trim removed 1 base at V and 6 bases at J, leaving 6 bases unmatched. The V call is TRBV19, the J call TRBJ2-7; 7 bases are shared with TRBD1. This sequence was found in a man aged 18 to 29 in good health. Some clones in this sample may be carry-over from other donors' samples. The sequenced material came from naive CD4+ T cells from PBMCs. As for subset: CD45RA+ positively selected. This CDR3 reads CASSIGRQGAEQYF. The CDR3 DNA follows: TGTGCCAGTAGTATAGGCAGACAGGGTGCCGAGCAGTACTTC.